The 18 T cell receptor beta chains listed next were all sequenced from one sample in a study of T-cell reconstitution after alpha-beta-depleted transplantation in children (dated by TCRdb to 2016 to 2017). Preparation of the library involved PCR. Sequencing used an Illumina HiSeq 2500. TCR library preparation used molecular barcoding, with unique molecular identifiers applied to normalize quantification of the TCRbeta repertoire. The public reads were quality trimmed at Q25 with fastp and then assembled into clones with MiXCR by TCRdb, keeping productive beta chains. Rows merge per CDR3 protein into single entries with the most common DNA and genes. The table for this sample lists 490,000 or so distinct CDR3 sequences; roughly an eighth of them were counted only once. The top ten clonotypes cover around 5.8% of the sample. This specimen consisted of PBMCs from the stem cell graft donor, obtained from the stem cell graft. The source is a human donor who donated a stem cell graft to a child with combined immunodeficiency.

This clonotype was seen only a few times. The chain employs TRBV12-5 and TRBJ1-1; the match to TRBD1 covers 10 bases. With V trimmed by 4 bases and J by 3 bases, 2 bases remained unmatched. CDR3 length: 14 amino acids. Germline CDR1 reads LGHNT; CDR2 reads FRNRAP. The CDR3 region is CASGSGQGDTEAFF. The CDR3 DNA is TGTGCTAGTGGTTCAGGACAGGGGGACACTGAAGCTTTCTTT. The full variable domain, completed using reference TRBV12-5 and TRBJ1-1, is DARVTQTPRHKVTEMGQEVTMRCQPILGHNTVFWYRQTMMQGLELLAYFRNRAPLDDSGMPKDRFSAEMPDATLATLKIQPSEPRDSAVYFCASGSGQGDTEAFFGQGTRLTVV.

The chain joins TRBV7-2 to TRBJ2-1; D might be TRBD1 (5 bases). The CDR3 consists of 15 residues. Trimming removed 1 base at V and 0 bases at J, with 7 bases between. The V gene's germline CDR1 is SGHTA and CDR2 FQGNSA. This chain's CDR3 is CASSLVGASYNEQFF. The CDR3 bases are TGTGCCAGCAGCTTAGTTGGGGCCTCCTACAATGAGCAGTTCTTC.

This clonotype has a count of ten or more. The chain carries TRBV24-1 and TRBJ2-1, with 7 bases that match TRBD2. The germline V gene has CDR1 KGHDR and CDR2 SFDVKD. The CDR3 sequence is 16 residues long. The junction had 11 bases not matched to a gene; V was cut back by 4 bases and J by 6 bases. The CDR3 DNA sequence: TGTGCCACCAGTGACGCCCGGGGGGACTCCCTCAATGAGCAGTTCTTC. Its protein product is CATSDARGDSLNEQFF.

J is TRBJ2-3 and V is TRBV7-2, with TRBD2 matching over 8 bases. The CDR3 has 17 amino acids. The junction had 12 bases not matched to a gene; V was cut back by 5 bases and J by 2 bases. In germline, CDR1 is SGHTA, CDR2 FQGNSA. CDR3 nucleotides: TGTGCCAGCAGCCCCGCTCGGAGCGGGGGAGACACAGATACGCAGTATTTT. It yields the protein CASSPARSGGDTDTQYF.

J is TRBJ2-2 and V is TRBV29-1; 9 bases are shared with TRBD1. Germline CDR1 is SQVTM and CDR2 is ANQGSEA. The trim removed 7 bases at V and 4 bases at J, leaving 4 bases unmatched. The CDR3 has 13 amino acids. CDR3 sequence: CSAGDRATGELFF. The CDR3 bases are TGCAGCGCCGGGGACAGGGCCACCGGGGAGCTGTTTTTT.

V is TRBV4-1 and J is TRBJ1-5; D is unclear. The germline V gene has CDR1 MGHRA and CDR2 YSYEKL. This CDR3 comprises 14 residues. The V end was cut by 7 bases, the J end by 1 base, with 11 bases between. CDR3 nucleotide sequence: TGCGCCAGCAATCAAGTAGACAGCAATCAGCCCCAGCATTTT. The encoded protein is CASNQVDSNQPQHF.

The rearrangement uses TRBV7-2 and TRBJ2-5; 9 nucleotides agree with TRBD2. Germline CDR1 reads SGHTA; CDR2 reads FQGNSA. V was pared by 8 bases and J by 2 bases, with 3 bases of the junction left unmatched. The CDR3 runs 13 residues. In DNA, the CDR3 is TGTGCCAGCGCCACTAGCGGGCAAGAGACCCAGTACTTC. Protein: CASATSGQETQYF.

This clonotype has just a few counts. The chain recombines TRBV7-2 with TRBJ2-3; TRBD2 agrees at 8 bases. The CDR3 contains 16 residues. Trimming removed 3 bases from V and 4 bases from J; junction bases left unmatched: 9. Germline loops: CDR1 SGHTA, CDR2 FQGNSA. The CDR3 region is CASSLHPAGDPDTQYF. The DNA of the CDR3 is TGTGCCAGCAGCTTGCATCCAGCGGGGGACCCAGATACGCAGTATTTT.

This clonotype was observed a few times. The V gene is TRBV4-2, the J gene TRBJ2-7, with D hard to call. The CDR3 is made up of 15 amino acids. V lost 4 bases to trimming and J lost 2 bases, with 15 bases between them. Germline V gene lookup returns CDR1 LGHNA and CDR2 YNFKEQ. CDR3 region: CASSRVPGSTYEQYF. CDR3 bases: TGTGCCAGCAGCCGTGTTCCGGGCAGCACCTACGAGCAGTACTTC.

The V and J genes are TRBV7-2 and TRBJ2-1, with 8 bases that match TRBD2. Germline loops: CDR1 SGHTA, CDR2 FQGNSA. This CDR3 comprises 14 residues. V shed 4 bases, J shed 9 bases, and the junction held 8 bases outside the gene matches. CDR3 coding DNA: TGTGCCAGCAGCTCAAGAGGACTAGCCAGTGAGCAGTTCTTC. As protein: CASSSRGLASEQFF. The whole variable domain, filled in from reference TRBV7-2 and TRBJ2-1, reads GAGVSQSPSNKVTEKGKDVELRCDPISGHTALYWYRQSLGQGLEFLIYFQGNSAPDKSGLPSDRFSAERTGGSVSTLTIQRTQQEDSAVYLCASSSRGLASEQFFGPGTRLTVL.

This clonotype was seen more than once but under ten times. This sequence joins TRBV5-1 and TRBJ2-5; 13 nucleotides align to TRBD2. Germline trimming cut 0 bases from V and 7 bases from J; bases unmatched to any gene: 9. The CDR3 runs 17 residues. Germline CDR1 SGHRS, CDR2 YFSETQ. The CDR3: CASSLGRTSGGLRTQYF. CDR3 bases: TGCGCCAGCAGCTTGGGAAGGACTAGCGGGGGATTAAGGACCCAGTACTTC.

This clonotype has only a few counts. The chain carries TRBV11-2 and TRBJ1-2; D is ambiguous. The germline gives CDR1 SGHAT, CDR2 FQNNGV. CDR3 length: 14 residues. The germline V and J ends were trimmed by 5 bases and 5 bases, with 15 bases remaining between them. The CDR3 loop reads CASSEGGGPYGYTF. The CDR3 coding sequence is TGTGCCAGCAGCGAAGGCGGTGGGCCATATGGCTACACCTTC. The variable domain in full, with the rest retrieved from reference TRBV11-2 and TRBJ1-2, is EAGVAQSPRYKIIEKRQSVAFWCNPISGHATLYWYQQILGQGPKLLIQFQNNGVVDDSQLPKDRFSAERLKGVDSTLKIQPAKLEDSAVYLCASSEGGGPYGYTFGSGTRLTVV.

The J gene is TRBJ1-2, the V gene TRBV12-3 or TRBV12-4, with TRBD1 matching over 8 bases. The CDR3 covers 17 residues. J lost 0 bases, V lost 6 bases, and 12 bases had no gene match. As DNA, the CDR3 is TGTGCCAGCAGGGGGGGGACAGGAGACAATCCTAACTATGGCTACACCTTC. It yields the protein CASRGGTGDNPNYGYTF.

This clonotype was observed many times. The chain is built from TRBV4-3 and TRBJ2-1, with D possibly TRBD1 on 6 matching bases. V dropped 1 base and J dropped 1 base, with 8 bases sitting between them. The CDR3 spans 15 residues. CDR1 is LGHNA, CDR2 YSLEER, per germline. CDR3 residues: CASSQGTASYNEQFF. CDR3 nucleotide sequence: TGCGCCAGCAGCCAAGGGACAGCTTCCTACAATGAGCAGTTCTTC.

The CDR3 nucleotides are TGTGCCAGCGGGGGCGAATCCTACGAGCAGTACTTC. Translating it yields CASGGESYEQYF. This rearrangement joins TRBV5-6 to TRBJ2-7, with a possible D match to TRBD1 (6 bases). Germline V gene data show CDR1 as SGHDT and CDR2 as YYEEEE. The CDR3 spans 12 residues. Trimming removed 7 bases at V and 1 base at J, with 9 bases between.

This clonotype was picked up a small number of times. In DNA, the CDR3 is TGTGCCAGCAGCTTGGAACTAGAGTTAACCTACGAGCAGTACTTC. This codes for CASSLELELTYEQYF. The chain employs TRBV5-4 and TRBJ2-7; possible D gene TRBD2, 5 bases. This CDR3 spans 15 amino acids. CDR1 is SGHNT and CDR2 is YYREEE in the germline V gene (reference sequence). Trimming removed 0 bases at V and 2 bases at J, with 12 bases between.

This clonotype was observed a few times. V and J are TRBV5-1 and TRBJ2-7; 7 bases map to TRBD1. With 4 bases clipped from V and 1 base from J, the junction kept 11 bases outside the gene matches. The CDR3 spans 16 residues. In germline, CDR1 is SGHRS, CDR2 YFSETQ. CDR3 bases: TGCGCCAGCAGCCTAGACGTGGGACAGCTGTCCTACGAGCAGTACTTC. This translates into CASSLDVGQLSYEQYF.

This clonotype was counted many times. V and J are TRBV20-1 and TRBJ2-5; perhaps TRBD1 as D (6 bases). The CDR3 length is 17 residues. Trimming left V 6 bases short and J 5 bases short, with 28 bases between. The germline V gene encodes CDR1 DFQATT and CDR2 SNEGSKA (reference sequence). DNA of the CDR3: TGCAGTGCCGTAAGATTCGGGACACCCATACTTGAGGAGACCCAGTACTTC. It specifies CSAVRFGTPILEETQYF.